Sequencing of this TCR beta chain was carried out in a study of control samples from healthy donors and cancer patients. V lost 5 bases to trimming and J lost 8 bases, with 16 bases between them. The CDR3 length is 14 residues. Germline CDR1 reads SEHNR; CDR2 reads FQNEAQ (reference sequence). Produced via immunoSEQ multiplex PCR; TCRdb's table is partial and in-frame only. The data hold roughly 76,000 clones, with over 85% observed a single time. Sequenced: PBMCs. The TCR originated in a middle-aged woman with lung cancer. The chain is built from TRBV7-9 and TRBJ2-1, with D hard to call. The DNA of the CDR3 is TGTGCCAGCAGCCCCCGGATTTCCGACGATGAGCAGTTCTTC. Translation gives CASSPRISDDEQFF.